This TCR beta chain was captured in a study of response to subunit inactivated influenza vaccine. Study conclusions and caveats: There was a suggestion from the authors that each seasonal influenza vaccination recruits few new T cells.

Looked up from germline, CDR1 is SGHAT and CDR2 is FQNNGV. CDR3 size: 14 residues. V was cut by 2 bases and J by 3 bases, with 10 bases left in between. From the RT-PCR reads, TCRdb called clonotypes with MiXCR, one entry per CDR3 protein. The sample shows 170,000 or so distinct CDR3 sequences, about 10% of them seen only once. This clonotype was detected once. The target antigen is unknown. The specimen comprised CD8+ T cells sorted from PBMCs, sampled less than 25 months after vaccination. The rearrangement joins TRBV11-2 to TRBJ1-1; weak D call: TRBD1 (5 bases). This TCR was sampled from a man between 50 and 70 years old who received an inactivated influenza vaccine. CDR3 nucleotides: TGTGCCAGCAGCTTAATGGGGGTTTACACTGAAGCTTTCTTT. It encodes CASSLMGVYTEAFF.